The 8 T cell receptor beta chains below were found in one sample sequenced in a study of T cells after posttransplantation cyclophosphamide (dated by TCRdb to between 2015 and 2016). The protocol used for the library was the immunoSEQ multiplex PCR assay. The source is immuneACCESS, and TCRdb retained only in-frame sequences with V and J called. Part of the clones is not carried over; for the studies checked, unresolved V genes explain less than half of this, and the remainder is unexplained. For this sample, over 30,000 clones appear and none is a singleton. The ten largest clones take up about 1.2% of the sample. Source material: PBMCs. These receptors were obtained from a girl aged 5-17 years in good health, CMV-negative, and a related stem cell transplant donor.

This clone was detected only a few times. V and J are TRBV4-3 and TRBJ1-6; TRBD1 matches at 12 bases. V gave up 3 bases and J gave up 11 bases; unmatched junction bases: 8. Per the germline V gene, CDR1 is LGHNA and CDR2 is YSLEER. There are 16 residues in the CDR3. The CDR3 reads CASSQSTGTGGAPLHF. CDR3 nucleotide sequence: TGCGCCAGCAGCCAGTCGACCGGGACAGGGGGCGCACCCCTCCACTTT.

This clone has a count of ten or more. V and J are TRBV11-3 and TRBJ2-1; perhaps TRBD2 as D (6 bases). The V gene lost 3 bases and the J gene lost 5 bases, with 11 bases spanning the gap. Germline V lookup: CDR1 SGHNT, CDR2 YENEEA. The CDR3 is 14 amino acids. The CDR3 nucleotides read TGTGCCAGCAGCTTTGGCGGGAACAACAATGAGCAGTTCTTC. Translated: CASSFGGNNNEQFF.

This clone has just a few counts. The rearrangement links TRBV4-1 to TRBJ1-6, with D possibly being TRBD1 (5 bases). The CDR3 is 19 residues long. Trimming removed 4 bases at V and 7 bases at J, with 26 bases between. Germline assignment: CDR1 MGHRA and CDR2 YSYEKL. For the CDR3, the DNA is TGCGCCAGCAGCCGGTTTACCTTAAAGGGGCCGGCTCGGAATTCACCCCTCCACTTT. This encodes CASSRFTLKGPARNSPLHF.

This chain uses TRBV5-1 with TRBJ1-2; D is undetermined. The CDR3 sequence is 13 residues long. Germline-derived CDR1 and CDR2 are SGHRS and YFSETQ. Trimming removed 2 bases from V and 2 bases from J, with 7 bases in between. Written as DNA, the CDR3 is TGCGCCAGCAGCTTTACTAACAACTATGGCTACACCTTC. The encoded protein is CASSFTNNYGYTF.

The table lists this clone with a few counts. The chain joins TRBV30 to TRBJ2-1; 12 bases match TRBD2. Germline V gene lookup returns CDR1 GTSNPN and CDR2 SVGIG (reference sequence). This CDR3 contains 15 residues. With V trimmed by 0 bases and J by 4 bases, 1 base remained unmatched. CDR3 amino acids: CAWSVLAGGYNEQFF. The CDR3, as DNA: TGTGCCTGGAGTGTACTAGCGGGGGGTTACAATGAGCAGTTCTTC.

This clone came up many times. The genes are TRBV2 and TRBJ2-3, with a tentative D call TRBD1 (5 bases). CDR3 size: 14 residues. The germline V gene encodes CDR1 SNHLY and CDR2 FYNNEI. Trimming left V 1 base short and J 2 bases short, with 7 bases between. The CDR3 DNA reads TGTGCCAGCAGTGAAGGACAGTTCACAGATACGCAGTATTTT. Translation gives CASSEGQFTDTQYF.

This clone was seen many times. The rearrangement links TRBV4-1 to TRBJ2-3, with 7 bases that match TRBD2. The CDR3 loop spans 17 amino acids. J lost 2 bases, V lost 3 bases, and 11 bases had no gene match. Per germline, CDR1 MGHRA and CDR2 YSYEKL. CDR3 loop: CASSQDGTTRYTDTQYF. The CDR3 coding sequence is TGCGCCAGCAGCCAGGACGGGACTACCCGCTACACAGATACGCAGTATTTT.

This clone was counted many times. As DNA, the CDR3 is TGTGCCAGCAGTTACCTTCCGGGGGGGCACTACGAGCAGTACTTC. The encoded protein is CASSYLPGGHYEQYF. The V and J genes are TRBV6-5 and TRBJ2-7; 8 bases map to TRBD2. The CDR3 loop spans 15 amino acids. Germline V CDR1 and CDR2: MNHEY, SVGAGI. V dropped 2 bases and J dropped 3; count of bases not matched to a gene: 6.